A single sample gave rise to the 29 T cell receptor beta chains below, sequenced in a study of T cell responses to AZD1222 COVID-19 vaccine. The table came from immunoSEQ multiplex PCR; TCRdb's copy has only in-frame clones and leaves some out. The sample shows about 140,000 clones, roughly 92% of them seen only once. Sequencing used peripheral blood, obtained on day 0 of AZD1222 vaccination. The receptor source for this set is an adult in good health.

The rearrangement uses TRBV2 and TRBJ1-6, with 7 bases fitting TRBD1. The germline V gene encodes CDR1 SNHLY and CDR2 FYNNEI. This CDR3 is 15 amino acids long. J was trimmed by 7 bases and V by 6 bases; bases with no gene match: 9. For the CDR3, the DNA is TGTGCCAGCAGCGAGGACAGGCCCGTGAATTCACCCCTCCACTTT. It yields the protein CASSEDRPVNSPLHF. The entire variable domain, with the rest obtained from reference TRBV2 and TRBJ1-6, is as follows: EPEVTQTPSHQVTQMGQEVILRCVPISNHLYFYWYRQILGQKVEFLVSFYNNEISEKSEIFDDQFSVERPDGSNFTLKIRSTKLEDSAMYFCASSEDRPVNSPLHFGNGTRLTVT.

This chain joins TRBV28 and TRBJ2-5; no clear D. Germline V gives CDR1 MDHEN, CDR2 SYDVKM. There are 15 residues in the CDR3. Trimming shortened V by 4 bases and J by 2 bases, and 14 bases separated the two germline ends. CDR3 bases: TGTGCCAGCAGTTCCAGGTACAATAATCAAGAGACCCAGTACTTC. Encoded protein: CASSSRYNNQETQYF.

This chain uses TRBV5-1 with TRBJ2-7; 14 bases are a match to TRBD2. CDR3 length equals 15 residues. Germline V gives CDR1 SGHRS, CDR2 YFSETQ. V was clipped by 4 bases and J by 2 bases; unmatched bases: 2. As DNA, the CDR3 is TGCGCCAGCAGCGGGGGACTAGCGGGAGCCTACGAGCAGTACTTC. As protein: CASSGGLAGAYEQYF.

The J gene is TRBJ2-1, the V gene TRBV19; TRBD1 might be the D (5 bases). Germline CDR1 LNHDA, CDR2 SQIVND (reference sequence). The CDR3 is 13 residues long. The ends were cut back, 5 bases at V and 8 bases at J, with 13 bases in the middle. CDR3 sequence (DNA): TGTGCCAGTAGTTTTACAGGAATCTATGAGCAGTTCTTC. Protein sequence: CASSFTGIYEQFF.

The rearrangement joins TRBV19 to TRBJ1-5, with 8 bases identical to TRBD1. Germline CDR1 reads LNHDA; CDR2 reads SQIVND (reference sequence). The CDR3 spans 17 residues. V lost 3 bases, J lost 6 bases, and 13 bases stayed unmatched. The CDR3 DNA follows: TGTGCCAGTAGTATCGGTCAGGGGGCGCGAATCGGTCAGCCCCAGCATTTT. This gives the protein CASSIGQGARIGQPQHF.

V gene TRBV6-5 combines with J gene TRBJ1-1; no definite D call. CDR3 length: 12 residues. CDR1 is MNHEY, CDR2 SVGAGI, per germline. Deletions cut 6 bases from V and 6 bases from J, with 11 bases between. CDR3 loop: CASREGGSEAFF. The DNA of the CDR3 is TGTGCCAGCAGGGAGGGTGGCTCTGAAGCTTTCTTT.

V usage is TRBV27 and J usage is TRBJ1-1, with D uncertain. The V end lost 3 bases, the J end lost 4 bases, and 6 bases lay between the germline ends. Germline V gene data show CDR1 as MNHEY and CDR2 as SMNVEV (reference sequence). The CDR3 extends over 12 amino acids. The CDR3 sequence is CASSFWGTEAFF. The CDR3 bases are TGTGCCAGCAGTTTTTGGGGCACTGAAGCTTTCTTT.

The chain joins TRBV5-1 to TRBJ2-5; D gene uncertain. V was pared by 2 bases and J by 4 bases, with 3 bases between. The CDR3 is 11 residues long. Per germline, CDR1 SGHRS and CDR2 YFSETQ. The CDR3 nucleotides are TGCGCCAGCAGCTTAACAGAGACCCAGTACTTC. It yields the protein CASSLTETQYF.

The chain links TRBV19 to TRBJ1-2, with D perhaps matching TRBD1 (6 bases). The germline V gene encodes CDR1 LNHDA and CDR2 SQIVND (reference sequence). The V end was cut by 5 bases, the J end by 2 bases, with 15 bases between. CDR3 length: 15 residues. Here the CDR3 reads CASSPGTTLNYGYTF. The DNA of the CDR3 is TGTGCCAGTAGTCCCGGGACAACGCTCAACTATGGCTACACCTTC.

The chain employs TRBV19 and TRBJ1-2; no clear D gene. V was clipped by 2 bases and J by 2 bases, with 15 bases between them. Per the germline V gene, CDR1 is LNHDA and CDR2 is SQIVND (reference sequence). CDR3 length: 16 residues. Written as DNA, the CDR3 is TGTGCCAGTAGTATAACCAGAGAAACTCAGAACTATGGCTACACCTTC. Its translation is CASSITRETQNYGYTF.

DNA for the CDR3: TGTGCCAGCAGGATGGCGGGAGGGCCCCACAATGAGCAGTTCTTC. It encodes CASRMAGGPHNEQFF. The chain uses TRBV28 and TRBJ2-1; TRBD2 aligns across 9 bases. Germline lookup yields CDR1 MDHEN and CDR2 SYDVKM. The CDR3 contains 15 residues. Unmatched junction bases numbered 8, after V lost 6 bases and J lost 5 bases.

This chain links TRBV21-1 with TRBJ2-7; TRBD1 is taken as the D call from the table, unchecked against the DNA. TRBV21-1 is a pseudogene. The CDR3 runs 19 residues. CDR3 DNA: TGTGCCAGCAGCTCCAAGCGGACAGGGGAATTTCGTTCTATCTACGAGCAGTACTTC. Its protein product is CASSSKRTGEFRSIYEQYF.

This chain joins TRBV5-1 and TRBJ2-7; TRBD2 agrees at 7 bases. V was pared by 4 bases and J by 3 bases, with 4 bases of the junction left unmatched. The CDR3 is made up of 13 amino acids. Germline V gives CDR1 SGHRS, CDR2 YFSETQ. CDR3 bases: TGCGCCAGCAGCCCTGGACTAGACTACGAGCAGTACTTC. This sequence encodes CASSPGLDYEQYF. The entire variable domain, with the rest obtained from reference TRBV5-1 and TRBJ2-7, is as follows: KAGVTQTPRYLIKTRGQQVTLSCSPISGHRSVSWYQQTPGQGLQFLFEYFSETQRNKGNFPGRFSGRQFSNSRSEMNVSTLELGDSALYLCASSPGLDYEQYFGPGTRLTVT.

This clone showed up just once. V is TRBV3-1 (or the pseudogene TRBV3-2) and J is TRBJ2-7; TRBD2 matches 8 bases. Losses at the gene ends were 1 base for V and 7 bases for J; bases not matched to a gene: 3. The CDR3 covers 13 residues. CDR1 and CDR2 (germline): LGHDT, YNNKEL (reference sequence). CDR3 sequence: CASSQGRGEEQYF. CDR3 nucleotides: TGTGCCAGCAGCCAAGGGCGGGGGGAAGAGCAGTACTTC.

The rearrangement links TRBV12-3 or TRBV12-4 to TRBJ1-1; D is undetermined. Trimming left V 1 base short and J 4 bases short, with 7 bases between. This CDR3 has 13 amino acids. CDR3 in DNA: TGTGCCAGCAGTTTAGTGTGGGGCACTGAAGCTTTCTTT. It codes for CASSLVWGTEAFF.

The rearrangement links TRBV12-3 or TRBV12-4 to TRBJ2-1; a weak D match, TRBD1 (6 bases). This CDR3 comprises 12 residues. Trimming removed 5 bases from V and 13 bases from J, with 15 bases in between. For the CDR3, the DNA is TGTGCCAGCAGTATACCCAGGGGAATTCAGTTCTTC. Translation gives CASSIPRGIQFF.

This chain joins TRBV11-2 and TRBJ2-7; TRBD2 might be the D (6 bases). The CDR3 runs 16 residues. The V end lost 4 bases, the J end lost 0 bases, and 16 bases lay between the germline ends. Germline V CDR1 and CDR2: SGHAT, FQNNGV. This CDR3 reads CASSSLRGLRSYEQYF. CDR3 coding DNA: TGTGCCAGCAGCTCCCTGCGGGGCTTACGCTCCTACGAGCAGTACTTC.

This chain connects TRBV12-3 or TRBV12-4 to TRBJ1-1, with D perhaps matching TRBD1 (6 bases). Trimming stripped 6 bases from V and 4 bases from J, with 12 bases between. The CDR3 totals 13 residues. The CDR3 loop is CASRIGGGTEAFF. The CDR3 coding sequence is TGTGCCAGCAGGATAGGGGGGGGCACTGAAGCTTTCTTT.

The rearrangement links TRBV27 to TRBJ1-6; D remains ambiguous. With 8 bases removed from V and 4 bases from J, the gap between germline ends came to 15 bases. The CDR3 is 15 amino acids. CDR1 and CDR2 from the germline V gene are MNHEY and SMNVEV (reference sequence). CDR3 region: CASSKPVFYNSPLHF. Here the CDR3 DNA reads TGTGCCAGCTCCAAACCGGTGTTTTATAATTCACCCCTCCACTTT.

The V gene is TRBV19, the J gene TRBJ2-5; TRBD2 matches 7 bases. Germline values: CDR1 LNHDA, CDR2 SQIVND (reference sequence). The CDR3 has 13 amino acids. After removal of 7 bases from V and 5 bases from J, the junction contained 7 bases not matched to a gene. Written as DNA, the CDR3 is TGTGCCAGTACTACAAGCGGGGAGGAGACCCAGTACTTC. It is translated as CASTTSGEETQYF.

The genes are TRBV7-8 and TRBJ2-1; D not resolved. Trimming stripped 1 base from V and 10 bases from J, with 11 bases between. From germline, CDR1 is SGHVS and CDR2 FQNEAQ. The CDR3 extends over 13 amino acids. In nucleotides, the CDR3 is TGTGCCAGCAGCTTAGTCAGCGTGTCCGAGCAGTTCTTC. Protein sequence: CASSLVSVSEQFF. Supplemented by reference TRBV7-8 and TRBJ2-1, the full variable domain reads GAGVSQSPRYKVAKRGQDVALRCDPISGHVSLFWYQQALGQGPEFLTYFQNEAQLDKSGLPSDRFFAERPEGSVSTLKIQRTQQEDSAVYLCASSLVSVSEQFFGPGTRLTVL.

The gene calls are TRBV7-9 and TRBJ1-5; tentative D call: TRBD1 (6 bases). In germline, CDR1 is SEHNR, CDR2 FQNEAQ (reference sequence). The CDR3 runs to 13 residues. V was pared by 5 bases and J by 6 bases, with 11 bases between. The CDR3 bases are TGTGCCAGCAGCAACAGGGAAAGTCAGCCCCAGCATTTT. Its protein is CASSNRESQPQHF.

This chain uses TRBV7-9 with TRBJ1-2, with 9 bases fitting TRBD1. Trimming at V came to 2 bases and at J to 3 bases, leaving 7 bases not matched to a gene. The germline gives CDR1 SEHNR, CDR2 FQNEAQ (reference sequence). CDR3 length: 16 amino acids. CDR3 nucleotides: TGTGCCAGCAGCTTAAATACAGGGGGCAGGGACTATGGCTACACCTTC. Its protein product is CASSLNTGGRDYGYTF.

CDR3 coding DNA: TGTGCCAGTAGTGCAAAGTCCGCAGGGGATTCACCCCTCCACTTT. Translation gives CASSAKSAGDSPLHF. The chain uses TRBV19 and TRBJ1-6, with a possible D match to TRBD1 (6 bases). CDR3 length: 15 residues. V was shortened by 5 bases and J by 8 bases, with 16 bases between the two germline ends. Germline CDR1 reads LNHDA; CDR2 reads SQIVND (reference sequence).

The V gene is TRBV5-1, the J gene TRBJ2-5; 12 positions agree with TRBD2. The CDR3 totals 16 residues. The germline V gene has CDR1 SGHRS and CDR2 YFSETQ. After removal of 0 bases from V and 4 bases from J, the junction contained 4 bases not matched to a gene. As DNA, the CDR3 is TGCGCCAGCAGCTTGGGTCTAGCGGGGGGGCCAGAGACCCAGTACTTC. Translation gives CASSLGLAGGPETQYF.

The chain couples TRBV7-9 to TRBJ2-1; TRBD2 matches 10 bases. V trimming: 3 bases; J trimming: 9 bases; junction bases outside the gene matches: 8. The CDR3 is made up of 15 amino acids. CDR1 SEHNR and CDR2 FQNEAQ come from the germline V gene (reference sequence). CDR3 in DNA: TGTGCCAGCAGCTTCGGGCTAGCGGGAGCAGGTGAGCAGTTCTTC. Translated: CASSFGLAGAGEQFF.

The genes are TRBV7-9 and TRBJ1-2, with a tentative D call TRBD1 (5 bases). Trimming cost V 1 base and J 3 bases, with 9 bases left between them. Per the germline V gene, CDR1 is SEHNR and CDR2 is FQNEAQ (reference sequence). There are 14 residues in the CDR3. The DNA of the CDR3 is TGTGCCAGCAGCTTAGAGATAGGGGACTATGGCTACACCTTC. Protein product: CASSLEIGDYGYTF.

This clone was counted once. The chain recombines TRBV3-1 (or the pseudogene TRBV3-2) with TRBJ2-2, with 8 nucleotides matching TRBD2. Trimming cost V 3 bases and J 4 bases; bases outside gene matches: 4. This CDR3 comprises 15 residues. Germline V gene data show CDR1 as LGHDT and CDR2 as YNNKEL (reference sequence). The CDR3 region is CASSQGSGTTGELFF. CDR3 DNA sequence: TGTGCCAGCAGCCAGGGTAGCGGGACCACCGGGGAGCTGTTTTTT.

The chain links TRBV29-1 to TRBJ2-2; tentatively, D is TRBD1 or TRBD2 (6 bases each). Germline V lookup: CDR1 SQVTM, CDR2 ANQGSEA. This CDR3 spans 15 amino acids. V was cut by 0 bases and J by 3 bases, with 11 bases left in between. The CDR3 DNA follows: TGCAGCGTTGAAGATCCGGGGGCGTACACCGGGGAGCTGTTTTTT. Its protein is CSVEDPGAYTGELFF.